The sequence of this T cell receptor (beta chain) was determined in a study of CD4+ T cells in melanoma. Looked up from germline, CDR1 is SGHVS and CDR2 is FNYEAQ. The CDR3 loop spans 16 amino acids. V lost 0 bases, J lost 3 bases, and 15 bases lay in between. This clone has only a few counts. Libraries were prepared by immunoSEQ multiplex PCR; TCRdb keeps only in-frame clonotypes and omits some of them. The table has about 3,700 clones, around 73% seen once; the top ten hold around 10%. Specimen: tumor tissue. The chain recombines TRBV7-6 with TRBJ2-7; D assignment may be TRBD1 or TRBD2 (6 bases each). The source of this sequence is a human donor with melanoma. The CDR3 DNA reads TGTGCCAGCAGCTTAGCGGGGGGCGAATTTGACTACGAGCAGTACTTC. The encoded protein is CASSLAGGEFDYEQYF.